This T cell receptor beta chain was sequenced for a study of blood T cell repertoires in COVID-19. Turning to the study itself: Material from acute and convalescent COVID-19 was sourced from the United States, Italy and Spain. PBMCs, B-cell-depleted T cells, or T cells were the source of the cDNA or gDNA that made up the material.

Original methodology: Amplification of reference gene primers was used by the study to estimate nucleated cell counts. TCRdb's copy holds only in-frame clones and misses some; the assay was immunoSEQ multiplex PCR. The DNA was the basis for D and trimming; V, J and clone size are from that table. Among roughly 100,000 clones listed, 70% to 90% were seen once. The CDR3 loop spans 18 amino acids. The J segment lost 1 base and the V segment lost 8 bases, leaving 19 bases of the junction unmatched. From germline, CDR1 is SGDLS and CDR2 YYNGEE. The TCR was taken from a woman between 70 and 85 years old with acute or convalescent COVID-19. The sample consisted of peripheral blood. This chain uses TRBV9 with TRBJ1-2; 8 bases are shared with TRBD1. CDR3 loop: CASSPQPAGQGFNYGYTF. CDR3 coding DNA: TGTGCCAGTAGCCCCCAGCCCGCCGGACAGGGTTTTAACTATGGCTACACCTTC.